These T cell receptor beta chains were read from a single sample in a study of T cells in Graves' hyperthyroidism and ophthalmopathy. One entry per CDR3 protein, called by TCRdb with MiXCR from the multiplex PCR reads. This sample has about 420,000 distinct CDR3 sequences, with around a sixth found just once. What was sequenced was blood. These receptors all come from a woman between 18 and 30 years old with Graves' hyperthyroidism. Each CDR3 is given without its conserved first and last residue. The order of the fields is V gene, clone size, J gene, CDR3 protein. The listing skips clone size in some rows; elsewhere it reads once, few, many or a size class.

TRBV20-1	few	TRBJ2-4	SARDRGGITPFNAKNIQY
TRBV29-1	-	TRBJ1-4	SAELGGGGKLF
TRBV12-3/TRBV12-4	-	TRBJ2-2	ASRSRGSLNGGELF
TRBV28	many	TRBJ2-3	ATRDHVGGDTQY
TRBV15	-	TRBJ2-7	ATRIPAGYEQY
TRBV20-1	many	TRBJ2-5	SASGNEETQY
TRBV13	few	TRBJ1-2	ASSLYNTADGYT
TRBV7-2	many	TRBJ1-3	ASSLLTGGSGNTIY
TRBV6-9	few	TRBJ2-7	ASSYLQDRYYEQY
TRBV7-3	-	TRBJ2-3	ASSLGGTADTQY
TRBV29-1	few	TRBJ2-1	SVRPRNTYNEQF
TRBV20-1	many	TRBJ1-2	RSNDGYT
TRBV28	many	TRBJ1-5	ASSFRLANQPQH
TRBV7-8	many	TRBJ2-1	ASSERTSGNNEQF
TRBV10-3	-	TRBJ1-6	AISELDRGGSPLH
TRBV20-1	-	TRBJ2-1	SARTGLAGSYNEQF
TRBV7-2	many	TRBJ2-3	ASSDSGGRTDTQY
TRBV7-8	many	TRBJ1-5	ASSRSEGAAQPQH
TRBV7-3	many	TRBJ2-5	ASSLTLTGGQETQY
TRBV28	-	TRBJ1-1	ASSSRGRRGTEAF
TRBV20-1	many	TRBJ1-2	SARPGTEGYT
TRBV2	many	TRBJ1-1	ASSKESNTEAF
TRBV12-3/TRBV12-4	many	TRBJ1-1	ASRNRGSNTEAF
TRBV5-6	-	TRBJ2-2	ASTRAGLNTGELF
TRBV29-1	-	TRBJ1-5	SASKGAGQPQH
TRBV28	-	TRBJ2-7	ASSLGLAGGAYEQY
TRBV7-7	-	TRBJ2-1	ANSLTSVGYNEQF
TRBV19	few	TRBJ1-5	ASRSHQQVPNQPQH
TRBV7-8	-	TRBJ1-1	ASSLSPTADTEAF
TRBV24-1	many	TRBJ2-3	ATSDAFRGTQY
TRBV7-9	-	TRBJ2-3	AGAAGGSTDTQY